The 31 T cell receptor beta chains below were found in one sample sequenced in a study of post-analysis software for immune sequencing data. Antigens for these TCRs are unknown. Study-level findings and limits: When patients were compared with controls, a handful of TRBV segments were more frequent, TRBV5-6, TRBV5-1 and TRBV20-1 among them.

Tagging with unique molecular identifiers was a feature of the TCR beta cDNA libraries. In TCRdb, the PCR reads were re-called with MiXCR into one record per CDR3 protein. The sample has hundreds of thousands of distinct CDR3 sequences; roughly 50% are singletons. Sequenced sample: blood. These TCRs come from a girl aged 10-17 years with multiple sclerosis.

This rearrangement joins TRBV4-1 to TRBJ2-5; 8 positions match TRBD2. Germline CDR1 reads MGHRA; CDR2 reads YSYEKL. This CDR3 is 18 amino acids long. V trimming: 2 bases; J trimming: 2 bases; junction bases outside the gene matches: 13. CDR3 nucleotide sequence: TGCGCCAGCAGCCAATATCTAATCGCCAGCGGGGGTCAAGAGACCCAGTACTTC. Protein product: CASSQYLIASGGQETQYF.

The chain employs TRBV5-1 and TRBJ1-1, with a possible D match to TRBD1 (5 bases). The CDR3 totals 13 residues. Per the germline V gene, CDR1 is SGHRS and CDR2 is YFSETQ. The germline V and J ends were trimmed by 7 bases and 6 bases, with 16 bases remaining between them. DNA of the CDR3: TGCGCCAGCGGGGGTGTCGGGTTTGCTGAAGCTTTCTTT. This translates into CASGGVGFAEAFF.

This chain's CDR3 is CSARGEGAAGGYTF. In nucleotides, the CDR3 is TGCAGTGCTAGAGGAGAAGGGGCTGCGGGAGGCTACACCTTC. This rearrangement joins TRBV20-1 to TRBJ1-2; D possibly corresponds to TRBD1 (5 bases). CDR3 size: 14 residues. Germline lookup yields CDR1 DFQATT and CDR2 SNEGSKA (reference sequence). Deletions cut 1 base from V and 8 bases from J, with 17 bases between.

The gene calls are TRBV6-1 and TRBJ2-7, with D possibly being TRBD1 or TRBD2 (6 bases each). The DNA end is more similar to TRBJ2-5, so the J call may be wrong. The CDR3 totals 15 residues. Germline values: CDR1 MNHNS, CDR2 SASEGT. The CDR3 nucleotides read TGTGCCAGCAGTGAAGACGGGGGCCTCACGGAGACCCAGTACTTC. As protein: CASSEDGGLTETQYF.

The V gene is TRBV7-9, the J gene TRBJ1-2; D is uncertain. Trimming shortened V by 5 bases and J by 10 bases, and 14 bases separated the two germline ends. Germline V gene data show CDR1 as SEHNR and CDR2 as FQNEAQ (reference sequence). This CDR3 is built from 12 residues. The DNA for the CDR3 is TGTGCCAGCAGCACAGCCGGTACAGACTACACCTTC. Amino acids: CASSTAGTDYTF.

This clonotype was counted only a few times. The rearrangement uses TRBV11-2 and TRBJ2-1; D is perhaps TRBD1 (5 bases). This CDR3 contains 15 residues. With 0 bases removed from V and 3 bases from J, the gap between germline ends came to 9 bases. Germline CDR1 and CDR2: SGHAT and FQNNGV. The chain's CDR3 is CASSLEVGLYNEQFF. The CDR3 DNA follows: TGTGCCAGCAGCTTAGAAGTGGGGCTCTACAATGAGCAGTTCTTC.

This chain links TRBV20-1 with TRBJ1-1; D remains ambiguous. V shed 1 base and J shed 7 bases, with 13 bases lying between them. Germline lookup yields CDR1 DFQATT and CDR2 SNEGSKA (reference sequence). This CDR3 has 13 residues. The CDR3 is CSARGLLGIEAFF. CDR3 coding DNA: TGCAGTGCTAGAGGTTTACTGGGGATTGAAGCTTTCTTT.

CDR3 amino acids: CAGGTGYYEQYF. As DNA, the CDR3 is TGTGCTGGGGGGACAGGGTATTACGAGCAGTACTTC. The chain is built from TRBV7-9 and TRBJ2-7; 9 positions agree with TRBD1. The CDR3 totals 12 residues. Germline values: CDR1 SEHNR, CDR2 FQNEAQ (reference sequence).

The J gene is TRBJ2-1, the V gene TRBV20-1, with 12 bases identical to TRBD2. The length of the CDR3 is 12 residues. CDR1 and CDR2 (germline): DFQATT, SNEGSKA (reference sequence). V gave up 6 bases and J gave up 8 bases; unmatched junction bases: 2. The CDR3 reads CSARLAGDEQFF. In DNA, the CDR3 is TGCAGTGCGAGACTAGCGGGAGATGAGCAGTTCTTC.

The chain links TRBV4-2 to TRBJ1-2; tentatively, D is TRBD1 (5 bases). V was clipped by 0 bases and J by 5 bases, with 13 bases between them. This CDR3 is built from 15 residues. Germline CDR1 is LGHNA and CDR2 is YNFKEQ. CDR3 sequence reads: CASSQEKIGGYGYTF. The CDR3 DNA sequence: TGTGCCAGCAGCCAAGAGAAAATCGGGGGTTATGGCTACACCTTC.

With regard to this clonotype: A read error may produce the germline difference seen at one junction end. The V and J genes are TRBV18 and TRBJ2-5; 10 positions agree with TRBD1. The J call is doubtful: the DNA matches TRBJ2-7 better. This CDR3 is 15 amino acids long. Germline lookup yields CDR1 KGHSH and CDR2 LQKENI. The CDR3 nucleotides read TGTGCCAGTTCACCACCGGGACAGGGGACGAGCGAGCAGTACTTC. This sequence encodes CASSPPGQGTSEQYF.

The rearrangement uses TRBV10-3 and TRBJ1-1; D is possibly TRBD1 (6 bases). The CDR3 has 13 residues. Germline V gene data show CDR1 as ENHRY and CDR2 as SYGVKD. Trimming removed 6 bases at V and 2 bases at J, with 10 bases between. The CDR3 nucleotides are TGTGCCATCAGGACGGACAGAAACACTGAAGCTTTCTTT. It specifies CAIRTDRNTEAFF.

In this sample, this clonotype turned up a few times. The V gene is TRBV10-3, the J gene TRBJ2-5; the D gene is possibly TRBD1 (5 bases). V was trimmed by 2 bases and J by 2 bases, leaving 12 bases between them. Germline CDR1 and CDR2: ENHRY and SYGVKD. This CDR3 is built from 15 residues. The CDR3 DNA is TGTGCCATCAGTGAGGGGGCAGTAGGACAAGAGACCCAGTACTTC. This encodes CAISEGAVGQETQYF.

CDR3 coding DNA: TGCGCCAGCAGCCCAGAGGGGAGAGAAGCTTTCTTT. This codes for CASSPEGREAFF. This chain uses TRBV5-1 with TRBJ1-1; tentative D call: TRBD1 (5 bases). Trimming stripped 4 bases from V and 8 bases from J, with 12 bases between. The CDR3 sequence is 12 residues long. The germline gives CDR1 SGHRS, CDR2 YFSETQ.

The J gene is TRBJ2-1, the V gene TRBV29-1; D is unresolved. V gave up 2 bases and J gave up 9 bases, with 8 bases separating them. CDR3 size: 11 residues. Germline values: CDR1 SQVTM, CDR2 ANQGSEA. The CDR3 loop is CSVELAGEQFF. The CDR3 DNA sequence: TGCAGCGTTGAACTCGCCGGTGAGCAGTTCTTC.

The chain is built from TRBV7-2 and TRBJ2-1; perhaps TRBD2 as D (6 bases). The length of the CDR3 is 16 residues. The germline V gene encodes CDR1 SGHTA and CDR2 FQGNSA. V was trimmed by 4 bases and J by 4 bases, leaving 17 bases between them. CDR3 amino acids: CASSSVGTSTYNEQFF. CDR3 bases: TGTGCCAGCAGCTCCGTAGGAACTAGCACATACAATGAGCAGTTCTTC.

The chain employs TRBV6-6 and TRBJ2-7; the D gene is possibly TRBD1 (7 bases). Germline V gene sequence: CDR1 MNHNY, CDR2 SVGAGI (reference sequence). The CDR3 sequence is 14 residues long. The germline V and J ends were trimmed by 5 bases and 5 bases, with 16 bases remaining between them. CDR3: CASSGRTGRDEQYF. As DNA, the CDR3 is TGTGCCAGCAGTGGGAGGACAGGACGCGACGAGCAGTACTTC.

The chain uses TRBV12-3 or TRBV12-4 and TRBJ2-3, with 9 bases aligning to TRBD2. The CDR3 has 13 residues. V shed 1 base, J shed 11 bases, and the junction held 4 bases outside the gene matches. The CDR3 coding sequence is TGTGCCAGCAGTTTAGTAGCGGGGGTAATGCAGTATTTT. Amino acids: CASSLVAGVMQYF.

The V and J genes are TRBV3-1 and TRBJ2-1; 10 positions agree with TRBD2. Germline V CDR1 and CDR2: LGHDT, YNNKEL (reference sequence). The V gene end was trimmed by 3 bases and the J gene end by 4 bases; junction bases not matched to a gene: 6. CDR3 length: 16 amino acids. The CDR3 nucleotides read TGTGCCAGCAGCCAGGGGACTAGCGACCTATACAATGAGCAGTTCTTC. Translated, it gives CASSQGTSDLYNEQFF.

This clonotype has at least ten counts. V is TRBV5-1 and J is TRBJ1-5, with D unresolved. This CDR3 comprises 13 residues. Trimming pared 1 base from V and 6 bases from J, leaving 8 bases between. The germline V gene has CDR1 SGHRS and CDR2 YFSETQ. CDR3 coding DNA: TGCGCCAGCAGCTTGATGGGCGGTCAGCCCCAGCATTTT. Protein: CASSLMGGQPQHF.

V and J are TRBV12-3 or TRBV12-4 and TRBJ1-5; 7 bases map to TRBD1. With 6 bases clipped from V and 0 bases from J, the junction kept 2 bases outside the gene matches. This CDR3 comprises 14 residues. CDR3 loop: CASRYRGSNQPQHF. The CDR3 DNA sequence: TGTGCCAGCAGGTACAGGGGTAGCAATCAGCCCCAGCATTTT.

J is TRBJ2-7 and V is TRBV9, with D possibly being TRBD1 (6 bases). V lost 0 bases, J lost 2 bases, and 9 bases lay in between. CDR3 length equals 14 residues. In germline, CDR1 is SGDLS, CDR2 YYNGEE. CDR3 in amino acids: CASSVEQGAYEQYF. As DNA, the CDR3 is TGTGCCAGCAGCGTAGAACAGGGTGCCTACGAGCAGTACTTC.

This clonotype showed up just a few times. The V call is TRBV12-5, the J call TRBJ2-6; D is unclear. This CDR3 comprises 16 residues. Per germline, CDR1 LGHNT and CDR2 FRNRAP. V dropped 4 bases and J dropped 0 bases, with 10 bases sitting between them. The CDR3 bases are TGTGCTAGTGGTTCCCTACCGCTCTCTGGGGCCAACGTCCTGACTTTC. Its translation is CASGSLPLSGANVLTF.

J is TRBJ2-2 and V is TRBV25-1, with 9 bases lining up with TRBD2. The junction had 15 bases not matched to a gene; V was cut back by 8 bases and J by 2 bases. The CDR3 contains 18 residues. Germline V CDR1 and CDR2: MGHDK, SYGVNS. The CDR3 DNA sequence: TGTGCCAGCCTAGCGGGGTACGATGGGGGAATTAACACCGGGGAGCTGTTTTTT. Encoded protein: CASLAGYDGGINTGELFF.

This clonotype was picked up many times. This chain joins TRBV7-2 and TRBJ2-3; D perhaps matches TRBD1 (5 bases). V gave up 3 bases and J gave up 0 bases, with 13 bases separating them. The CDR3 consists of 16 residues. Germline values: CDR1 SGHTA, CDR2 FQGNSA. CDR3 in amino acids: CASSFGPRASTDTQYF. The CDR3 nucleotides read TGTGCCAGCAGCTTCGGTCCCAGGGCTAGCACAGATACGCAGTATTTT.

The rearrangement uses TRBV12-3 or TRBV12-4 and TRBJ2-7; the D gene is possibly TRBD2 (5 bases). Between the trimmed V and J ends, which lost 6 bases and 3 bases, there was a span of 15 bases. The CDR3 has 14 residues. This CDR3 reads CASSPTWGDYEQYF. CDR3 DNA sequence: TGTGCCAGCAGCCCTACGTGGGGAGACTACGAGCAGTACTTC.

This clonotype was found many times. The chain employs TRBV10-3 and TRBJ2-7; D unclear. The CDR3 loop spans 12 amino acids. V lost 0 bases to trimming and J lost 4 bases, with 4 bases between them. Germline V gives CDR1 ENHRY, CDR2 SYGVKD. The chain's CDR3 is CAISESGYEQYF. Written as DNA, the CDR3 is TGTGCCATCAGTGAGTCGGGGTACGAGCAGTACTTC.

This sequence joins TRBV6-2 or TRBV6-3 and TRBJ1-5; TRBD1 is a possible D gene (6 bases). Germline V gene data show CDR1 as MNHEY and CDR2 as SVGEGT. Trimming removed 2 bases at V and 2 bases at J, with 10 bases between. This CDR3 spans 15 amino acids. The CDR3 DNA sequence: TGTGCCAGCAGTTACCAGACAGGAGGCAATCAGCCCCAGCATTTT. Its translation is CASSYQTGGNQPQHF.

This clonotype was found a few times. This chain joins TRBV6-1 and TRBJ2-4; D is ambiguous. In germline, CDR1 is MNHNS, CDR2 SASEGT. V was pared by 6 bases and J by 0 bases, with 18 bases between. CDR3 length: 17 residues. CDR3 loop: CASSQYTRTLAKNIQYF. The DNA of the CDR3 is TGTGCCAGCAGCCAATATACCCGAACCCTAGCCAAAAACATTCAGTACTTC.

J is TRBJ2-1 and V is TRBV18, with D possibly matching TRBD2 (7 bases). V was trimmed by 3 bases and J by 2 bases, leaving 14 bases between them. Germline loops: CDR1 KGHSH, CDR2 LQKENI. The CDR3 length is 16 residues. Written as DNA, the CDR3 is TGTGCCAGCTCACCCCAAAGGGGGGGAGCCTACAATGAGCAGTTCTTC. It codes for CASSPQRGGAYNEQFF. Using reference TRBV18 and TRBJ2-1 for the parts outside the CDR3, the full variable domain is NAGVMQNPRHLVRRRGQEARLRCSPMKGHSHVYWYRQLPEEGLKFMVYLQKENIIDESGMPKERFSAEFPKEGPSILRIQQVVRGDSAAYFCASSPQRGGAYNEQFFGPGTRLTVL.

This chain joins TRBV20-1 and TRBJ2-7; 9 bases are shared with TRBD2. Trimming at V came to 0 bases and at J to 3 bases, leaving 6 bases not matched to a gene. There are 15 residues in the CDR3. Germline V gene sequence: CDR1 DFQATT, CDR2 SNEGSKA (reference sequence). CDR3: CSARDLAGTHYEQYF. The CDR3 DNA follows: TGCAGTGCTAGAGACCTAGCGGGAACCCACTACGAGCAGTACTTC.